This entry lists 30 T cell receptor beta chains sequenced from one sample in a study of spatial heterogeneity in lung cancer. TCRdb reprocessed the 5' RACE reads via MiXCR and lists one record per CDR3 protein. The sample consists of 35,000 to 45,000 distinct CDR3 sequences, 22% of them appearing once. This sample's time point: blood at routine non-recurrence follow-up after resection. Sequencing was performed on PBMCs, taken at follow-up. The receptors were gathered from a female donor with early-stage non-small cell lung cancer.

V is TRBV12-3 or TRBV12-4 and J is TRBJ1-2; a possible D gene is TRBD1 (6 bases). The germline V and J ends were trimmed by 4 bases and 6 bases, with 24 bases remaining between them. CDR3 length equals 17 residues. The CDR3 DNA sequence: TGTGCCAGCAGTTCCCCCATAGCCCCTGGGACACTAGATGGCTACACCTTC. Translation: CASSSPIAPGTLDGYTF.

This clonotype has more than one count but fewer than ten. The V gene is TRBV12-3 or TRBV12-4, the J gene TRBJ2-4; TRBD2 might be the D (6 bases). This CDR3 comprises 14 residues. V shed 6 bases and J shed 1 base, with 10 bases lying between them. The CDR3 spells CASSLGGAKNIQYF. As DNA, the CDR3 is TGTGCCAGCAGCCTTGGAGGGGCCAAAAACATTCAGTACTTC.

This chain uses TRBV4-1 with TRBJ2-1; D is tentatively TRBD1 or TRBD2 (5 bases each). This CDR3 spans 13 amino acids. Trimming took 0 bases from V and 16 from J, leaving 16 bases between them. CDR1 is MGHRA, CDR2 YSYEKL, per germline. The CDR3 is CASSQDQGATSFF. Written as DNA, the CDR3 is TGCGCCAGCAGCCAAGATCAGGGAGCTACCTCTTTCTTC.

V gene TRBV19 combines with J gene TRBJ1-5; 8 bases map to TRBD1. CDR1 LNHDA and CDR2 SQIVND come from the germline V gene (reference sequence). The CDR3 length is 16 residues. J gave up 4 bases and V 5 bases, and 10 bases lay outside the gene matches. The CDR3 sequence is CASSVPGQEGNQPQHF. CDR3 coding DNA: TGTGCCAGTAGTGTCCCGGGACAGGAGGGGAATCAGCCCCAGCATTTT.

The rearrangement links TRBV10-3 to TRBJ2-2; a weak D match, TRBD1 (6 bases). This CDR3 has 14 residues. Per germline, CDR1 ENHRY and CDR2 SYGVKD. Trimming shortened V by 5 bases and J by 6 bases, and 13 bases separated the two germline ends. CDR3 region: CAISPVAGAGELFF. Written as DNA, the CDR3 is TGTGCCATCAGTCCGGTGGCAGGGGCCGGGGAGCTGTTTTTT.

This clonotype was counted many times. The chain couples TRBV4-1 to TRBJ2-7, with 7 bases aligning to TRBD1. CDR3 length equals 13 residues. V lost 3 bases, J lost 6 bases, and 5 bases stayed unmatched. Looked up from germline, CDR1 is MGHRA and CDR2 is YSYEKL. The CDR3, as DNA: TGCGCCAGCAGCCAGGGTGGGACAGCCGAGCAGTACGTC. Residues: CASSQGGTAEQYV.

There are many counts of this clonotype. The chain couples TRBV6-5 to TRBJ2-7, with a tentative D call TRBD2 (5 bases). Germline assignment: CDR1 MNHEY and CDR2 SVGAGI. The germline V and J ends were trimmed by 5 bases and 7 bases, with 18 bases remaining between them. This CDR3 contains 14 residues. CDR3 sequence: CASSLRVEGGEQYF. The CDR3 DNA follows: TGTGCCAGCAGTCTCAGAGTCGAGGGTGGGGAGCAGTACTTC.

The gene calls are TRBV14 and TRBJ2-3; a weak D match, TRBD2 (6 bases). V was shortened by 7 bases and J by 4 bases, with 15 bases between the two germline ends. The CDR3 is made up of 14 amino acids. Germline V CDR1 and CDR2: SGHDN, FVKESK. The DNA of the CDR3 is TGTGCCAGCAAGGAGGGAGGTGTGCCAGATACGCAGTATTTT. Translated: CASKEGGVPDTQYF.

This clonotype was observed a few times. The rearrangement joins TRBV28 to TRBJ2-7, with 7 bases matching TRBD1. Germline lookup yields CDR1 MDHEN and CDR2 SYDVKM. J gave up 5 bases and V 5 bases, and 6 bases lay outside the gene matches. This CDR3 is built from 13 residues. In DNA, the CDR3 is TGTGCCAGCAGTACCCAGGGGGTCCACGAGCAGTACTTC. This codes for CASSTQGVHEQYF.

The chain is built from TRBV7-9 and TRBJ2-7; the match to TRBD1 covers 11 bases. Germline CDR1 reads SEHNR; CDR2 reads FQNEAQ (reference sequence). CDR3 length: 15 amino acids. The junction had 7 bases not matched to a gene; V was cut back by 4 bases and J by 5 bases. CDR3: CASSSLRTGGNEQYF. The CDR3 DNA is TGTGCCAGCAGCTCCCTTAGGACAGGGGGCAACGAGCAGTACTTC.

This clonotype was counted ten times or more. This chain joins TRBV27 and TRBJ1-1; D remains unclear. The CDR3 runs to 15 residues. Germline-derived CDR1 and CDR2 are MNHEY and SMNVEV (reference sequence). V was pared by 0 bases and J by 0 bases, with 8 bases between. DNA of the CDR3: TGTGCCAGCAGTTTATCGCAGACCATGAACACTGAAGCTTTCTTT. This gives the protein CASSLSQTMNTEAFF.

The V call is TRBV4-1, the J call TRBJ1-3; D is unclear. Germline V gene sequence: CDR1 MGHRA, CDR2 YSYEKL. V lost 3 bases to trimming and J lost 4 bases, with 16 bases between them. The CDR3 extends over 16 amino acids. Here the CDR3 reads CASSQADITSGNTIYF. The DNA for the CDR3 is TGCGCCAGCAGCCAGGCCGACATAACGTCGGGAAACACCATATATTTT.

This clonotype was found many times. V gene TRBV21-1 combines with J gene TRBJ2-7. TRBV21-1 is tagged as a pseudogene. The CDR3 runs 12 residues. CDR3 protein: CASSKLRYEQYV. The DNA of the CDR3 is TGTGCCAGCAGCAAACTCCGATACGAGCAGTACGTC.

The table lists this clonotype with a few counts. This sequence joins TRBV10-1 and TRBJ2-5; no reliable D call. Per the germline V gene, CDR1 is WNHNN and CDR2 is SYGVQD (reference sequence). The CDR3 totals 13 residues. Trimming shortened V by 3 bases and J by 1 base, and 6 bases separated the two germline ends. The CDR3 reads CASSEALQETQYF. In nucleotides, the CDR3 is TGCGCCAGCAGTGAAGCCCTCCAAGAGACCCAGTACTTC.

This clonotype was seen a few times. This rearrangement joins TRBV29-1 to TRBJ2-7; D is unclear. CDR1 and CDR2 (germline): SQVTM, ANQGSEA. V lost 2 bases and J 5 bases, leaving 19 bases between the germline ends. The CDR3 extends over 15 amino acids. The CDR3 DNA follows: TGCAGCGTTGAACCTCTTAATGGGGTAAACGACGAGCAGTACTTC. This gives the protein CSVEPLNGVNDEQYF.

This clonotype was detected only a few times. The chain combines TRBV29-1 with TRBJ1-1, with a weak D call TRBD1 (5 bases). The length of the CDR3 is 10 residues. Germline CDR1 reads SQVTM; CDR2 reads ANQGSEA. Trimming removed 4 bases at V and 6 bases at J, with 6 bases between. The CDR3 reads CSVGQSEAFF. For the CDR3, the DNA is TGCAGCGTTGGACAGTCTGAAGCTTTCTTT.

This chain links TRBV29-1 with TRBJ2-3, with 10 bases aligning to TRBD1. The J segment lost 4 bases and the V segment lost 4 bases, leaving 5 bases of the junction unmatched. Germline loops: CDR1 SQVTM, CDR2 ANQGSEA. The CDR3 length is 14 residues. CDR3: CSVADRGLSDTQYF. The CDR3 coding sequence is TGCAGCGTTGCAGACAGGGGGCTATCAGATACGCAGTATTTT.

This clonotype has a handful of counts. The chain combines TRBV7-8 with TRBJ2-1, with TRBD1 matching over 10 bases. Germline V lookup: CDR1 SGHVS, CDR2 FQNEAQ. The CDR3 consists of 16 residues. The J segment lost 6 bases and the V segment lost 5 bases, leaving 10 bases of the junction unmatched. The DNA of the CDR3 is TGTGCCAGCAGCACAAGACAGGGGGCGGTGGGCAATGAGCAGTTCTTC. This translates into CASSTRQGAVGNEQFF.

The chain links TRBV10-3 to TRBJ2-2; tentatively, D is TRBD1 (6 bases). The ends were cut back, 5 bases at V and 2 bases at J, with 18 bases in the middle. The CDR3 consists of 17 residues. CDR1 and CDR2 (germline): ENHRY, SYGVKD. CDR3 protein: CAISKPRTDENTGELFF. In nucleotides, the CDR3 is TGTGCCATCAGTAAACCACGGACAGACGAAAACACCGGGGAGCTGTTTTTT.

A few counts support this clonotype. The CDR3 DNA follows: TGTGCCAGCAGCTTGGGGGGGGAAGCCTACGAGCAGTACTTC. This gives the protein CASSLGGEAYEQYF. The genes are TRBV7-6 and TRBJ2-7, with 7 bases lining up with TRBD2. J gave up 2 bases and V 3 bases, and 4 bases lay outside the gene matches. This CDR3 has 14 residues. CDR1 is SGHVS, CDR2 FNYEAQ, per germline.

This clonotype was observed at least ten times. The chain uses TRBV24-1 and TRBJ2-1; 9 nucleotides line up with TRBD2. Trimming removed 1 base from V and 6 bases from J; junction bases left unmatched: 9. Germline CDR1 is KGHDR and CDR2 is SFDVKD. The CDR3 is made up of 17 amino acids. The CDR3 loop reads CATSDFLQGRGGNEQFF. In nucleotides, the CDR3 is TGTGCCACCAGTGATTTCCTCCAGGGGCGGGGGGGCAATGAGCAGTTCTTC.

CDR3 coding DNA: TGTGCCAGCAGCTTATATGGGTACCTCTCTGGGGCCAACGTCCTGACTTTC. This codes for CASSLYGYLSGANVLTF. The chain recombines TRBV7-6 with TRBJ2-6, with D unresolved. The CDR3 runs 17 residues. Trimming shortened V by 2 bases and J by 0 bases, and 11 bases separated the two germline ends. Germline CDR1 and CDR2: SGHVS and FNYEAQ.

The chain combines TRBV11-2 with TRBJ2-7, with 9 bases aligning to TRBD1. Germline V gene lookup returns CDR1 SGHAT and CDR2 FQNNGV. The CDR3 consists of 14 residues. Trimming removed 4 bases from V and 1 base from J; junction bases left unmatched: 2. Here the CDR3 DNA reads TGTGCCAGCAGCTCGGACAGGGGTTCCTACGAGCAGTACGTC. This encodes CASSSDRGSYEQYV.

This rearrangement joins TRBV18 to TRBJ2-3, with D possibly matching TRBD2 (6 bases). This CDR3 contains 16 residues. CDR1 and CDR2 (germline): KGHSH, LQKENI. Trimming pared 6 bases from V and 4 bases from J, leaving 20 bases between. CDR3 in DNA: TGTGCCAGCTCCAACCTGGCGGGAAGTGCTGCAGATACGCAGTATTTT. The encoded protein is CASSNLAGSAADTQYF.

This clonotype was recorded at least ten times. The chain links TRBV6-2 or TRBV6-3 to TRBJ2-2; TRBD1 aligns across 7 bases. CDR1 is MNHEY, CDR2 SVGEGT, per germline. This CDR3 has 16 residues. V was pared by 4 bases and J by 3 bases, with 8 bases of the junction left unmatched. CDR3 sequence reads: CASSSRTGADTGELFF. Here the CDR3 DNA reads TGTGCCAGCAGTTCTCGTACAGGGGCCGACACCGGGGAGCTGTTTTTT.

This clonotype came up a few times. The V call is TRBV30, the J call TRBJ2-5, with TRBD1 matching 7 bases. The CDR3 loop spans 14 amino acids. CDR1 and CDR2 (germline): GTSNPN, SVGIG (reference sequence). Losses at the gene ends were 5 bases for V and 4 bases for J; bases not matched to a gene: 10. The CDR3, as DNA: TGTGCCTGGCAGGGACAGAGGCAGACAGAGACCCAGTACTTC. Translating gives CAWQGQRQTETQYF.

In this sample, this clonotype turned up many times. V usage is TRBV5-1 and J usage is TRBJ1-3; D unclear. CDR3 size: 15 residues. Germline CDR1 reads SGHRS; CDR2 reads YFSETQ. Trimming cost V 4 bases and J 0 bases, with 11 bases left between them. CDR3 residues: CASSIVGDSGNTIYF. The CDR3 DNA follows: TGCGCCAGCAGCATCGTCGGTGACTCTGGAAACACCATATATTTT.

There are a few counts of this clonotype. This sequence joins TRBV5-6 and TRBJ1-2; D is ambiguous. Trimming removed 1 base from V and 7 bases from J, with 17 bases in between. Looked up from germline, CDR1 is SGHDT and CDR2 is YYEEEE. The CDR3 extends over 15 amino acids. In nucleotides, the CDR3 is TGTGCCAGCAGCTTGATCGGAGCCCGGGGTCTTGGCTACACCTTC. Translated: CASSLIGARGLGYTF.

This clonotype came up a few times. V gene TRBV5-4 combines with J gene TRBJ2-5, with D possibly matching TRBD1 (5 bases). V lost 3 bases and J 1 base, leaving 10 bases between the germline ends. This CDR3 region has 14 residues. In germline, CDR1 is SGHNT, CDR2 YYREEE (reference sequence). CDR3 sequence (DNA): TGTGCCAGCAGCTCCCAGGGTCTCCAAGAGACCCAGTACTTC. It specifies CASSSQGLQETQYF.

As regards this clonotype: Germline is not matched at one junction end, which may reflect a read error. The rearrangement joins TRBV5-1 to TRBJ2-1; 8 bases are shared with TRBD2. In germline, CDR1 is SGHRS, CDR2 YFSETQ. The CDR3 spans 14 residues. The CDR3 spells CASRREGLHNVQFF. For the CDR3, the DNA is TGCGCCAGTCGCCGGGAGGGCCTTCACAATGTGCAGTTCTTC.